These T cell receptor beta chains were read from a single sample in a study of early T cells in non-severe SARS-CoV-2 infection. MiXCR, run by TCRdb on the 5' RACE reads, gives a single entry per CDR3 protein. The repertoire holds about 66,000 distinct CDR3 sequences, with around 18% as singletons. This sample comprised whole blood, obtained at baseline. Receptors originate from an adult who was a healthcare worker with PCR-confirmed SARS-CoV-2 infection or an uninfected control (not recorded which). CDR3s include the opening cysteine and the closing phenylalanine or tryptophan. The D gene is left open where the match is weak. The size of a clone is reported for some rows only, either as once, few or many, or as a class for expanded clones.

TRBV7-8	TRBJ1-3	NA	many	TGTGCCAGCAGCTTGTACGACAGGCCCTCTGGAAACACCATATATTTT	CASSLYDRPSGNTIYF
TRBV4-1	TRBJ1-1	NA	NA	TGCGCCAGCAGCTCTGACAGTTCGAACACTGAAGCTTTCTTT	CASSSDSSNTEAFF
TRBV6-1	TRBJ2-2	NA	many	TGTGCCAGCAAACGAATGTGGGAGAACACCGGGGAGCTGTTTTTT	CASKRMWENTGELFF
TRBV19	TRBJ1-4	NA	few	TGTGCCACGCGGGACACCGGGAGTCCGGCTAATGAAAAACTGTTTTTT	CATRDTGSPANEKLFF
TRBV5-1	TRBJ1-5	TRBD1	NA	TGCGCCAGCAGCGTCACAGGGGGCTTGGACCAGCCCCAGCATTTT	CASSVTGGLDQPQHF
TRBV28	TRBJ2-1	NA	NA	TGTGCCAGCAGTTCCCGACAGATCTTTGTCAATGAGCAGTTCTTC	CASSSRQIFVNEQFF
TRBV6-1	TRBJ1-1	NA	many	TGTGCCAGCAGGGACGGACGGCCTGGTATCTTT	CASRDGRPGIF
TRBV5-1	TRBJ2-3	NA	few	TGCGCCAGCAGCCTAGGACATTTGGGGAACACAGATACGCAGTATTTT	CASSLGHLGNTDTQYF
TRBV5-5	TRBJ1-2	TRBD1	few	TGTGCCAGCAGCTTGGGTGGACAGGGGGTCGGCTACACCTTC	CASSLGGQGVGYTF
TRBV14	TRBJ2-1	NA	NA	TGTGCCAGCAGCCAACTCGGACGGGGAAGCTCCTACAATGAGCAGTTCTTC	CASSQLGRGSSYNEQFF
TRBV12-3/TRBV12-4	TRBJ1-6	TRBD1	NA	TGTGCCAGCGCCGGACAGGGGGCGGGGGCCCTCCACTTT	CASAGQGAGALHF
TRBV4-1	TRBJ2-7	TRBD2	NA	TGCGCCAGCAGCCAAGATCCAGCGGGGGGTGCGAAAGAGCAGTACTTC	CASSQDPAGGAKEQYF
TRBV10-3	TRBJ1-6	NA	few	TGTGCCATCAGTGCCACGTATTCACCCCTCCACTTT	CAISATYSPLHF
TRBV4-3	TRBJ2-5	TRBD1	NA	TGCGCCAGCGGCCAACTCGACAGGGACCAAGAGACCCAGTACTTC	CASGQLDRDQETQYF
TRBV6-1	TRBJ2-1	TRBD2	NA	TGTGCCAGCAGTTCCCATTCCCTAGCGGGGTTGATCGATGAGCAGTTCTTC	CASSSHSLAGLIDEQFF
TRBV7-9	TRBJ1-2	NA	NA	TGTGCCAGCAGCTTAGGGGACCTCTATGGCTACACCTTC	CASSLGDLYGYTF
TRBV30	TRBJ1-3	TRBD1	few	TGTGCCTGGGCCAACAGGGGTCGTACCGGAAACACCATATATTTT	CAWANRGRTGNTIYF
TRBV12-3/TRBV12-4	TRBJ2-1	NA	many	TGTGCCAGCGGCCAGGGTAATGGTGAGCAGTTCTTC	CASGQGNGEQFF
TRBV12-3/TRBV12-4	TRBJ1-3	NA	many	TGTGCCAGCAGTTTAGGACACCTCTCTGGAAACACCATATATTTT	CASSLGHLSGNTIYF
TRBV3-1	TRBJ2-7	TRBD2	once	TGTGCCAGCAGCCTCGGTAGAGCGGGGGACGAGCAGTACTTC	CASSLGRAGDEQYF
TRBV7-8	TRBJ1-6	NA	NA	TGTGCCAGCAATCATCGGCCTAATTCACCCCTCCACTTT	CASNHRPNSPLHF
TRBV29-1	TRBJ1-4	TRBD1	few	TGCAGCGTTAAGACAGGGGAAACTAATGAAAAACTGTTTTTT	CSVKTGETNEKLFF
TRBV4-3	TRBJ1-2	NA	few	TGCGCCAGCAGCCAGGGGGTCGATGGCTACACCTTC	CASSQGVDGYTF
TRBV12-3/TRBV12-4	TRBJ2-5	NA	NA	TGTGCCAGCAGTTTTGGAGCGGGCGGCCAGGGTAGTATGGAGACCCAGTACTTC	CASSFGAGGQGSMETQYF
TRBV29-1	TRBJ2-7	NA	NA	TGCAGCGTTGGGGGACAAGGCGAGCAGTACTTC	CSVGGQGEQYF
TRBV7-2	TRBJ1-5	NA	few	TGTGCCAGCAGCAGAGGACGCAATCAGCCCCAGCATTTT	CASSRGRNQPQHF
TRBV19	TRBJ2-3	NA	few	TGTGCCAACTTGGGGTCAAATGGGGCAGATACGCAGTATTTT	CANLGSNGADTQYF
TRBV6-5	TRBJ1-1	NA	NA	TGTGCCAGCAGTTACACGGGACGGGACACTGAAGCTTTCTTT	CASSYTGRDTEAFF
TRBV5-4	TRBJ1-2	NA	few	TGTGCCAGCAGCTTGGAGCGGACTAACTATGGCTACACCTTC	CASSLERTNYGYTF
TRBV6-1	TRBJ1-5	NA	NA	TGTGCCAGCAGTGAGAAGTCGGGGTATAGCAATCAGCCCCAGCATTTT	CASSEKSGYSNQPQHF
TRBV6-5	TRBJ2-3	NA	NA	TGTGCCAGCAGTTACTCGGGGGACGGAGATACGCAGTATTTT	CASSYSGDGDTQYF
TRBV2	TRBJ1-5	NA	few	TGTGCCAGCAGCGTGGATAGCAATCAGCCCCAGCATTTT	CASSVDSNQPQHF
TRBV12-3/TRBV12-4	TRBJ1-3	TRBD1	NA	TGTGCCAGCAGTCCCCCCGGACAGGGCGGTAACACCATATATTTT	CASSPPGQGGNTIYF
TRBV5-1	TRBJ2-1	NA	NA	TGCGCCAGCAGCGAGGACAGAGACAATGAGCAGTTCTTC	CASSEDRDNEQFF
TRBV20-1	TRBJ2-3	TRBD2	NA	TGCAGTGCTACCCCCCGACTAGCGGGGGGAGATACGCAGTATTTT	CSATPRLAGGDTQYF
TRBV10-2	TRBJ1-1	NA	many	TGCGCCAGCAGTGAGTGGGGGTCACAAGCTTTCTTT	CASSEWGSQAFF
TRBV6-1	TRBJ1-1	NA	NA	TGTGCCAGCGAGCGGGGGGCGCGGACTGAAGCTTTCTTT	CASERGARTEAFF
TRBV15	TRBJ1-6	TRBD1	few	TGTGCCACCAGCACAAAGACAGGGACAGCACCCCTCCACTTT	CATSTKTGTAPLHF
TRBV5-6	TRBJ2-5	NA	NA	TGTGCCAGCAGGCAGTATAACCAAGAGACCCAGTACTTC	CASRQYNQETQYF